This T cell receptor (beta chain) originates from a study of blood T cell repertoires in COVID-19. Study at large: PBMCs, B-cell-depleted T cells, or T cells provided the cDNA or gDNA that made up the material.

The CDR3 is 14 residues long. Germline V gene sequence: CDR1 MNHEY, CDR2 SVGAGI. Trimming took 2 bases from V and 8 from J, leaving 15 bases between them. Original data processing: Researchers report that nucleated cell counts were estimated from reference gene primer amplification. TCRdb keeps only in-frame clones here, not all; method: immunoSEQ multiplex PCR. For V, J and clone size, that table is used; D and trimming come from the DNA. The sample yields about 210,000 clones, about 90% seen once. The sample was peripheral blood. This chain links TRBV6-5 with TRBJ1-2; possibly TRBD1 for D (5 bases). The receptor comes from a man aged 30 to 45 with acute or convalescent COVID-19. The CDR3 loop reads CASSYPGGVLGYTF. CDR3 nucleotides: TGTGCCAGCAGTTACCCCGGGGGGGTATTGGGCTACACCTTC.